The 3 T cell receptor beta chains reported below all come from one sample, sequenced in a study of blood T cell repertoires in COVID-19. Sequencing was performed with immunoSEQ multiplex PCR; in TCRdb, only in-frame clones are kept and a portion is missing. The sample records tens of thousands of clones, 75% to 85% being singletons. The material sequenced was peripheral blood. Receptor source: an elderly man with COVID-19, enrolled during active disease.

This chain links TRBV19 with TRBJ2-7, with 8 bases identical to TRBD2. This CDR3 contains 18 residues. Germline assignment: CDR1 LNHDA and CDR2 SQIVND (reference sequence). V was clipped by 3 bases and J by 6 bases; unmatched bases: 19. The CDR3 DNA is TGTGCCAGTAGTATTGCCCCCCTGGGAGCGGGAGTAGGTACCGAGCAGTACTTC. This gives the protein CASSIAPLGAGVGTEQYF.

The J gene is TRBJ2-3, the V gene TRBV7-9, with 7 bases identical to TRBD1. The CDR3 totals 18 residues. CDR1 is SEHNR, CDR2 FQNEAQ, per germline (reference sequence). The trim removed 3 bases at V and 2 bases at J, leaving 14 bases unmatched. The CDR3 sequence is CASSFYSRTGPSTDTQYF. The CDR3 nucleotides are TGTGCCAGCAGCTTCTATTCGAGGACAGGCCCTTCCACAGATACGCAGTATTTT.

The chain is built from TRBV30 and TRBJ1-5; 9 nucleotides agree with TRBD1. Germline V gene lookup returns CDR1 GTSNPN and CDR2 SVGIG (reference sequence). The CDR3 consists of 14 residues. Trimming removed 5 bases from V and 7 bases from J; junction bases left unmatched: 9. CDR3 amino acids: CAWGDRDRVQPQHF. CDR3 sequence (DNA): TGTGCCTGGGGGGACCGGGACAGGGTCCAGCCCCAGCATTTT.